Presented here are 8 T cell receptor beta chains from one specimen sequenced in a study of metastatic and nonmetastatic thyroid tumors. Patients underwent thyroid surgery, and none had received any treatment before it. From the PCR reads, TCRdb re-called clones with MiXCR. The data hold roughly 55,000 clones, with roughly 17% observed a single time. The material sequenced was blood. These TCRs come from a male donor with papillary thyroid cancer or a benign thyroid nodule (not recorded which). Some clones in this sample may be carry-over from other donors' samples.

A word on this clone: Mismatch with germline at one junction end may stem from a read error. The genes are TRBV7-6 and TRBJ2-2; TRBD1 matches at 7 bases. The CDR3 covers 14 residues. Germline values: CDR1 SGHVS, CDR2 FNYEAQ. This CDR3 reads CANSLDTGAGELFF. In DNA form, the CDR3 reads TGTGCCAACAGCTTAGATACAGGGGCCGGGGAGCTGTTTTTT.

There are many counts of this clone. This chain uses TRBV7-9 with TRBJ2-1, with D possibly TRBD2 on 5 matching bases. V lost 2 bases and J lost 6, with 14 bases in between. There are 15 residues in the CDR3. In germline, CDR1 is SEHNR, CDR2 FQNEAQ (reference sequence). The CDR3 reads CASSLSYPGINEQFF. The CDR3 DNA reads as TGTGCCAGCAGCTTAAGTTATCCGGGGATCAATGAGCAGTTCTTC.

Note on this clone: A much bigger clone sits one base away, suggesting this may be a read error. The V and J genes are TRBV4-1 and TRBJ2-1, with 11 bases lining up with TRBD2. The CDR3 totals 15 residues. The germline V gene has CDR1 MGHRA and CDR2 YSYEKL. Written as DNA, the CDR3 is TGCTCCAGCAGCCAAGAGGCTAGCGGGGGGCAGGTCCCATTCTTC. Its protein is CSSSQEASGGQVPFF.

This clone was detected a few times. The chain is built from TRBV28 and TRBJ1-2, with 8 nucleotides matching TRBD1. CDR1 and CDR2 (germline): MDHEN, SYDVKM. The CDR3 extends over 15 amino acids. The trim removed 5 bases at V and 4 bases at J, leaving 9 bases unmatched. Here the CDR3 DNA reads TGTGCCAGCAGTCCCGTAACAGGGGGGTTCTATGGCTACACCTTC. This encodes CASSPVTGGFYGYTF.

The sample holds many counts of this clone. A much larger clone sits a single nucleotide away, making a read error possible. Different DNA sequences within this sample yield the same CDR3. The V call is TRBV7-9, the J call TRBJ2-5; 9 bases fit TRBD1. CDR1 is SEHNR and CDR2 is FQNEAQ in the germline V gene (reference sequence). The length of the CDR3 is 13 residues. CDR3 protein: CASRDRALETQYF. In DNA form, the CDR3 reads TGCGCCAGCAGGGACAGGGCCCTAGAGACCCAGTACTTC.

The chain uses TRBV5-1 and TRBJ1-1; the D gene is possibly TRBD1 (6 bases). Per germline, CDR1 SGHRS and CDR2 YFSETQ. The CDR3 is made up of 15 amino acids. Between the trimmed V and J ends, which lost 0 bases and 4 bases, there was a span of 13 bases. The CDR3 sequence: CASSLEGEGFTEAFF. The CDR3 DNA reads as TGCGCCAGCAGCTTGGAGGGGGAGGGGTTCACTGAAGCTTTCTTT. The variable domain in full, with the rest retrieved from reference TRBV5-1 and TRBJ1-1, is KAGVTQTPRYLIKTRGQQVTLSCSPISGHRSVSWYQQTPGQGLQFLFEYFSETQRNKGNFPGRFSGRQFSNSRSEMNVSTLELGDSALYLCASSLEGEGFTEAFFGQGTRLTVV.

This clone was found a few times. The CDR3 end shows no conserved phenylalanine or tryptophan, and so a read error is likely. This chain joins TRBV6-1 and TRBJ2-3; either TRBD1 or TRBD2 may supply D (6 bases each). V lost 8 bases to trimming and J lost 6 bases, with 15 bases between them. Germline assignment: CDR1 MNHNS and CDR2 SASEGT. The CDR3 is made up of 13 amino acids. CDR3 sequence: CASQPGAEDTQYS. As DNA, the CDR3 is TGTGCCAGCCAGCCGGGGGCAGAGGATACGCAGTATTCT.

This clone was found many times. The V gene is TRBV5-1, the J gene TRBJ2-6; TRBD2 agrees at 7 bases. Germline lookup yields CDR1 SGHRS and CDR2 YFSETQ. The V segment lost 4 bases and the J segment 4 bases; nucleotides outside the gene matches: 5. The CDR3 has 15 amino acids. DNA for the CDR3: TGCGCCAGCAGCCAAAGGGAGGGCGGGGCCAACGTCCTGACTTTC. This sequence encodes CASSQREGGANVLTF.